One sample yielded the 19 T cell receptor beta chains listed below, sequenced in a study of blood T cells in healthy people across ages. For the second PCR, which ran for about 6 to 11 cycles, a sample-barcoded 5' primer and a J-beta primer mix were used. TCRdb independently ran MiXCR on the 5' RACE reads; one entry per CDR3 protein. This table holds roughly 500,000 distinct CDR3 sequences, approximately 30% found once. Sequenced material: blood. The receptor source for this set is a woman in her 70s in good health.

This clonotype was seen a single time. In nucleotides, the CDR3 is TGTGCCAGCAGCCCGGTGGGGCGGGACTCCTACAATGAGCAGTTCTTC. This encodes CASSPVGRDSYNEQFF. The chain carries TRBV5-4 and TRBJ2-1; weak D call: TRBD2 (6 bases). The CDR3 length is 16 residues. The germline gives CDR1 SGHNT, CDR2 YYREEE (reference sequence). V was cut by 4 bases and J by 0 bases, with 14 bases left in between. Full variable domain (remainder filled in from reference TRBV5-4 and TRBJ2-1): ETGVTQSPTHLIKTRGQQVTLRCSSQSGHNTVSWYQQALGQGPQFIFQYYREEENGRGNFPPRFSGLQFPNYSSELNVNALELDDSALYLCASSPVGRDSYNEQFFGPGTRLTVL.

This clonotype was observed a few times. The rearrangement links TRBV4-3 to TRBJ2-1, with 8 bases lining up with TRBD1. Near its end, the DNA agrees better with TRBJ2-7, so the J call may be wrong. Germline lookup yields CDR1 LGHNA and CDR2 YSLEER. CDR3 size: 15 residues. The CDR3 coding sequence is TGCGCCAGCAGCCAGCGTAAGGGACAGGACGCCGAGCAGTACTTC. Residues: CASSQRKGQDAEQYF.

This clonotype turned up a few times. The CDR3 here is CASSLTLAGGPPNEQFF. As DNA, the CDR3 is TGTGCCAGCAGCTTAACACTAGCGGGGGGGCCCCCGAATGAGCAGTTCTTC. The rearrangement joins TRBV7-2 to TRBJ2-1; 13 positions match TRBD2. CDR1 and CDR2 from the germline V gene are SGHTA and FQGNSA. Losses at the gene ends were 2 bases for V and 7 bases for J; bases not matched to a gene: 8. The CDR3 has 17 residues.

The sample holds many counts of this clonotype. The V and J genes are TRBV4-1 and TRBJ1-2; a weak D match, TRBD1 (5 bases). This CDR3 contains 15 residues. Per the germline V gene, CDR1 is MGHRA and CDR2 is YSYEKL. Deletions cut 1 base from V and 8 bases from J, with 17 bases between. This CDR3 is CASSQVAQGTKGYTF. The CDR3 coding sequence is TGCGCCAGCAGCCAAGTTGCGCAGGGTACCAAAGGCTACACCTTC.

The chain employs TRBV7-9 and TRBJ2-3; 8 bases are a match to TRBD2. V lost 5 bases to trimming and J lost 5 bases; unmatched junction nucleotides: 3. This CDR3 is 13 amino acids long. From germline, CDR1 is SEHNR and CDR2 FQNEAQ (reference sequence). The CDR3 region is CASSRGGEDTQYF. CDR3 bases: TGTGCCAGCAGCCGGGGGGGTGAAGATACGCAGTATTTT.

This clonotype came up a few times. This chain uses TRBV6-1 with TRBJ2-3; a possible D gene is TRBD2 (5 bases). Germline V gene data show CDR1 as MNHNS and CDR2 as SASEGT. V lost 10 bases, J lost 3 bases, and 20 bases lay in between. This CDR3 contains 15 residues. CDR3 nucleotide sequence: TGTGCCACGAGGAGGAAGGAAAGCCGGACAGATACGCAGTATTTT. As protein: CATRRKESRTDTQYF.

This chain joins TRBV6-5 and TRBJ2-3, with TRBD2 matching 14 bases. CDR3 length equals 16 residues. Germline CDR1 MNHEY, CDR2 SVGAGI. Trimming at V came to 5 bases and at J to 9 bases, leaving 10 bases not matched to a gene. The CDR3 loop is CASSPRPTSGGATQYF. As DNA, the CDR3 is TGTGCCAGCAGTCCCCGCCCGACTAGCGGGGGGGCAACGCAGTATTTT.

This clonotype was seen a few times. V and J are TRBV10-3 and TRBJ1-1; D is unclear. The CDR3 is 14 residues long. Germline V gene data show CDR1 as ENHRY and CDR2 as SYGVKD. V shed 11 bases and J shed 0 bases, with 16 bases lying between them. CDR3 sequence reads: CAVRPRSVNTEAFF. The CDR3 DNA sequence: TGTGCCGTTCGACCTCGGTCGGTGAACACTGAAGCTTTCTTT.

Concerning this clonotype itself: An end of the junction differs from the germline gene, which may be a read error. This chain connects TRBV5-1 to TRBJ1-1; a weak D match, TRBD1 (5 bases). Germline loops: CDR1 SGHRS, CDR2 YFSETQ. The CDR3 is 14 residues long. This CDR3 reads CASSWDGVNTEAFF. CDR3 coding DNA: TGCGCCAGTAGCTGGGACGGCGTGAACACTGAAGCTTTCTTT.

A note on this clonotype: At one of its ends the junction is not consistent with the germline gene, which may arise from a read error. The chain recombines TRBV9 with TRBJ2-7; D tentatively reads TRBD1 or TRBD2 (5 bases each). The CDR3 length is 17 residues. Germline V CDR1 and CDR2: SGDLS, YYNGEE. The CDR3 sequence is CASTARRAGTGSSEQYF. The CDR3 DNA reads as TGTGCCAGCACCGCAAGACGGGCCGGGACCGGGTCCTCCGAGCAGTACTTC.

This clonotype was recorded a few times. V is TRBV7-2 and J is TRBJ2-6; D tentatively reads TRBD1 or TRBD2 (5 bases each). Trimming cost V 1 base and J 0 bases, with 13 bases left between them. The CDR3 length is 18 residues. Germline V lookup: CDR1 SGHTA, CDR2 FQGNSA. The CDR3 DNA is TGTGCCAGCAGCTTAGTTTCCGGGGCCAGCTCTGGGGCCAACGTCCTGACTTTC. Translating gives CASSLVSGASSGANVLTF.

The chain links TRBV11-2 to TRBJ2-4; D ambiguous. There are 16 residues in the CDR3. CDR1 SGHAT and CDR2 FQNNGV come from the germline V gene. V was cut by 5 bases and J by 0 bases, with 14 bases left in between. The CDR3 spells CASSPDRLIAKNIQYF. CDR3 coding DNA: TGTGCCAGCAGCCCAGACCGCCTCATAGCCAAAAACATTCAGTACTTC.

The chain uses TRBV18 and TRBJ1-1; no reliable D call. CDR3 length equals 16 residues. The V end lost 4 bases, the J end lost 1 base, and 16 bases lay between the germline ends. Germline lookup yields CDR1 KGHSH and CDR2 LQKENI. The chain's CDR3 is CASSLRRETGNTEAFF. Written as DNA, the CDR3 is TGTGCCAGCTCACTCCGACGCGAGACTGGGAACACTGAAGCTTTCTTT.

This clonotype was seen a handful of times. This rearrangement joins TRBV7-2 to TRBJ1-2; D uncertain. The CDR3 is 13 amino acids. Germline V gene lookup returns CDR1 SGHTA and CDR2 FQGNSA. Trimming shortened V by 2 bases and J by 6 bases, and 10 bases separated the two germline ends. Here the CDR3 reads CASSLRRSDGYTF. CDR3 nucleotide sequence: TGTGCCAGCAGCTTACGCAGGTCCGATGGCTACACCTTC.

This clonotype showed up just a few times. The V gene is TRBV29-1, the J gene TRBJ1-3; D not certain. Germline V gene lookup returns CDR1 SQVTM and CDR2 ANQGSEA. This CDR3 is 12 amino acids long. V was pared by 4 bases and J by 4 bases, with 8 bases between. This chain's CDR3 is CSVVEGGNTIYF. The DNA of the CDR3 is TGCAGCGTTGTGGAGGGCGGAAACACCATATATTTT.

This clonotype has more than one count but fewer than ten. The V gene is TRBV4-3, the J gene TRBJ1-6; 7 positions match TRBD1. V dropped 1 base and J dropped 9; count of bases not matched to a gene: 9. The CDR3 loop spans 16 amino acids. Germline loops: CDR1 LGHNA, CDR2 YSLEER. The CDR3, as DNA: TGCGCCAGCAGCCAAGCGGCACAGGGGATGGGTTCACCCCTCCACTTT. It codes for CASSQAAQGMGSPLHF.

V gene TRBV12-3 or TRBV12-4 combines with J gene TRBJ1-5; D call uncertain. The CDR3 consists of 13 residues. V was shortened by 6 bases and J by 5 bases, with 11 bases between the two germline ends. The CDR3, as DNA: TGTGCCAGCAGCCAAAAAGGGTATCAGCCCCAGCATTTT. Protein product: CASSQKGYQPQHF.

V usage is TRBV5-6 and J usage is TRBJ2-5, with D possibly TRBD1 on 5 matching bases. In germline, CDR1 is SGHDT, CDR2 YYEEEE. There are 13 residues in the CDR3. V dropped 4 bases and J dropped 3 bases, with 10 bases sitting between them. This chain's CDR3 is CASSETVEETQYF. DNA of the CDR3: TGTGCCAGCAGCGAGACAGTGGAAGAGACCCAGTACTTC.

The chain uses TRBV4-3 and TRBJ1-1; maybe TRBD1 (5 bases). Trimming cost V 3 bases and J 0 bases, with 11 bases left between them. CDR3 length: 15 amino acids. Germline V gene data show CDR1 as LGHNA and CDR2 as YSLEER. The CDR3: CASSQGVVLNTEAFF. The DNA for the CDR3 is TGCGCCAGCAGCCAGGGGGTCGTGCTGAACACTGAAGCTTTCTTT.